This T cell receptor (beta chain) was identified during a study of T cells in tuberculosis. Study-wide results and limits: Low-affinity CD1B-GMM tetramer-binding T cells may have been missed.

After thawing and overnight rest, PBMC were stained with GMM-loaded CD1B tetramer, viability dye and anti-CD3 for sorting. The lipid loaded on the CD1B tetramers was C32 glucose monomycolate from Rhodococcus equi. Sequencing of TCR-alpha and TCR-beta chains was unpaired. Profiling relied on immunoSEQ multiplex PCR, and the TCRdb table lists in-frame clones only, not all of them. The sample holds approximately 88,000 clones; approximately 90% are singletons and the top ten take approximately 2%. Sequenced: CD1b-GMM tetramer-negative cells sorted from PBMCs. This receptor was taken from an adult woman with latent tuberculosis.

CDR3 sequence reads: CASSLRTGYEQYV. CDR3 DNA: TGTGCCAGCAGCTTAAGGACAGGGTACGAGCAGTACGTC. This chain uses TRBV5-5 with TRBJ2-7; 8 bases fit TRBD1. Germline V lookup: CDR1 SGHKS, CDR2 YYEKEE (reference sequence). The J segment lost 4 bases and the V segment lost 2 bases, leaving 2 bases of the junction unmatched. The CDR3 has 13 amino acids.